The 27 T cell receptor beta chains below were found in one sample sequenced in a study of T cells after yellow fever vaccination. Using its own MiXCR run on the 5' RACE reads, TCRdb lists one record per CDR3 protein. The table includes about 160,000 distinct CDR3 sequences, approximately 9.9% detected once. The sample in question was CD8+ T cells sorted from PBMCs, obtained 45 days after the yellow fever booster vaccination. These receptors all stem from a young man who received the YFV17D yellow fever vaccine.

The chain is built from TRBV4-3 and TRBJ1-2, with no clear D. This CDR3 is built from 13 residues. Germline V gene data show CDR1 as LGHNA and CDR2 as YSLEER. V was pared by 4 bases and J by 6 bases, with 12 bases between. CDR3 sequence (DNA): TGCGCCAGCAGCCCTCGAAACCGAGATGGCTACACCTTC. It codes for CASSPRNRDGYTF.

A few counts support this clonotype. The chain combines TRBV11-3 with TRBJ2-5; 7 bases align to TRBD2. Germline CDR1 is SGHNT and CDR2 is YENEEA. The CDR3 contains 16 residues. After removal of 4 bases from V and 5 bases from J, the junction contained 13 bases not matched to a gene. The CDR3 loop reads CASSSPSSGTRETQYF. The CDR3 nucleotides are TGTGCCAGCAGCTCGCCCAGCAGCGGGACCAGGGAGACCCAGTACTTC.

The rearrangement uses TRBV4-1 and TRBJ2-1; 9 bases are a match to TRBD2. V was pared by 4 bases and J by 5 bases, with 9 bases of the junction left unmatched. Germline assignment: CDR1 MGHRA and CDR2 YSYEKL. The CDR3 has 16 residues. The CDR3 is CASSPPLLAGNNEQFF. CDR3 DNA: TGCGCCAGCAGCCCGCCACTCCTAGCGGGGAACAATGAGCAGTTCTTC.

This clonotype appeared a few times. The chain recombines TRBV18 with TRBJ2-7, with 7 nucleotides matching TRBD1. The CDR3 is 16 amino acids. After removal of 9 bases from V and 0 bases from J, the junction contained 14 bases not matched to a gene. Germline values: CDR1 KGHSH, CDR2 LQKENI. The CDR3 DNA reads TGTGCCAGTGCTCAAGACAGGGAATACCCCTCCTACGAGCAGTACTTC. It is translated as CASAQDREYPSYEQYF.

This clonotype has only a few counts. V and J are TRBV29-1 and TRBJ1-3; D perhaps matches TRBD1 (6 bases). The V gene's germline CDR1 is SQVTM and CDR2 ANQGSEA. Between the trimmed V and J ends, which lost 3 bases and 4 bases, there was a span of 10 bases. The CDR3 runs 13 residues. CDR3 bases: TGCAGCGTTGATTCGGGGGCGGGAAACACCATATATTTT. Its protein is CSVDSGAGNTIYF.

The table lists this clonotype with a few counts. The gene calls are TRBV7-9 and TRBJ1-3; D call uncertain. Deletions cut 7 bases from V and 0 bases from J, with 10 bases between. The CDR3 contains 14 residues. Germline-derived CDR1 and CDR2 are SEHNR and FQNEAQ (reference sequence). The chain's CDR3 is CASKGASSGNTIYF. Written as DNA, the CDR3 is TGTGCCAGCAAAGGAGCTAGCTCTGGAAACACCATATATTTT. Together with reference TRBV7-9 and TRBJ1-3, the CDR3 gives the full variable domain: DTGVSQNPRHKITKRGQNVTFRCDPISEHNRLYWYRQTLGQGPEFLTYFQNEAQLEKSRLLSDRFSAERPKGSFSTLEIQRTEQGDSAMYLCASKGASSGNTIYFGEGSWLTVV.

J is TRBJ2-7 and V is TRBV7-9, with D uncertain. CDR1 is SEHNR, CDR2 FQNEAQ, per germline (reference sequence). CDR3 size: 14 residues. Trimming pared 6 bases from V and 3 bases from J, leaving 15 bases between. In DNA form, the CDR3 reads TGTGCCAGCAGTCTGGACCCTGGACGCTACGAGCAGTACTTC. This codes for CASSLDPGRYEQYF.

The genes are TRBV7-6 and TRBJ2-5; 9 bases are a match to TRBD1. Germline V gene sequence: CDR1 SGHVS, CDR2 FNYEAQ. The CDR3 length is 14 residues. The V and J ends lost 4 bases and 10 bases, in that order; junction bases with no gene match: 10. The CDR3 sequence: CASSSRDRERGQYF. CDR3 nucleotides: TGTGCCAGCAGCTCCCGGGACAGGGAGAGGGGCCAGTACTTC.

This clonotype came up a few times. V gene TRBV4-1 combines with J gene TRBJ1-4; D is ambiguous. Trimming cost V 5 bases and J 3 bases, with 16 bases left between them. CDR3 length: 16 residues. CDR1 is MGHRA and CDR2 is YSYEKL in the germline V gene. The CDR3 sequence: CASSFHPYGANEKLFF. DNA of the CDR3: TGCGCCAGCAGCTTCCATCCGTATGGGGCTAATGAAAAACTGTTTTTT.

The chain uses TRBV4-1 and TRBJ2-5, with 14 bases aligning to TRBD2. Germline CDR1 and CDR2: MGHRA and YSYEKL. The length of the CDR3 is 19 residues. Germline trimming cut 0 bases from V and 5 bases from J; bases unmatched to any gene: 11. This CDR3 reads CASSQDTGLAGAPWETQYF. In DNA, the CDR3 is TGCGCCAGCAGCCAAGATACGGGACTAGCGGGGGCTCCATGGGAGACCCAGTACTTC.

There are a few counts of this clonotype. Written as DNA, the CDR3 is TGTGCCAGCAGCCTTGGGGGCGGGGGTTTTGATGAGCAGTTCTTC. Protein product: CASSLGGGGFDEQFF. J is TRBJ2-1 and V is TRBV7-3; tentative D call: TRBD2 (7 bases). The germline CDR1 and CDR2 sequences are SGHTA and FQGTGA. Between the trimmed V and J ends, which lost 5 bases and 8 bases, there was a span of 19 bases. The CDR3 sequence is 15 residues long.

The chain couples TRBV4-2 to TRBJ1-1, with a tentative D call TRBD1 (5 bases). The V end lost 4 bases, the J end lost 6 bases, and 12 bases lay between the germline ends. The CDR3 consists of 13 residues. CDR1 LGHNA and CDR2 YNFKEQ come from the germline V gene. The CDR3 DNA is TGTGCCAGCAGCCCCAGGGTGGGGCCTGAAGCTTTCTTT. It specifies CASSPRVGPEAFF.

The rearrangement uses TRBV7-9 and TRBJ2-7, with 7 bases matching TRBD1. The length of the CDR3 is 12 residues. Trimming took 5 bases from V and 4 from J; bases not matched to a gene: 2. CDR1 and CDR2 from the germline V gene are SEHNR and FQNEAQ (reference sequence). This CDR3 is CASSLQGYEQYF. The CDR3 DNA reads as TGTGCCAGCAGCCTACAGGGGTACGAGCAGTACTTC.

This sequence joins TRBV7-9 and TRBJ2-7; possibly TRBD1 or TRBD2 for D (5 bases each). This CDR3 spans 15 amino acids. Trimming removed 2 bases from V and 2 bases from J, with 13 bases in between. Per germline, CDR1 SEHNR and CDR2 FQNEAQ (reference sequence). The CDR3 spells CASSLPTGATYEQYV. The CDR3 DNA is TGTGCCAGCAGCTTACCGACCGGGGCTACCTACGAGCAGTACGTC.

The gene calls are TRBV19 and TRBJ2-1, with D uncertain. V was trimmed by 5 bases and J by 8 bases, leaving 16 bases between them. Germline CDR1 LNHDA, CDR2 SQIVND (reference sequence). This CDR3 is built from 14 residues. CDR3 sequence: CASSWADGGDEQFF. The CDR3 coding sequence is TGTGCCAGTAGTTGGGCTGACGGCGGCGATGAGCAGTTCTTC.

Only a few counts were recorded for this clonotype. The chain employs TRBV6-5 and TRBJ2-1, with 8 bases identical to TRBD1. Trimming removed 2 bases from V and 13 bases from J; junction bases left unmatched: 4. This CDR3 contains 12 residues. Germline lookup yields CDR1 MNHEY and CDR2 SVGAGI. The CDR3 DNA sequence: TGTGCCAGCAGTTACGCCGGGACAGGACAGTTCTTC. As protein: CASSYAGTGQFF.

The chain combines TRBV5-1 with TRBJ2-5, with 7 bases aligning to TRBD2. V was clipped by 4 bases and J by 0 bases; unmatched bases: 9. CDR1 is SGHRS and CDR2 is YFSETQ in the germline V gene. The CDR3 consists of 16 residues. The CDR3 loop reads CASSIGGDGYQETQYF. The CDR3 DNA follows: TGCGCCAGCAGCATTGGGGGGGACGGATACCAAGAGACCCAGTACTTC.

The sample holds many counts of this clonotype. The V call is TRBV20-1, the J call TRBJ2-3, with D possibly matching TRBD1 (6 bases). The ends were cut back, 5 bases at V and 6 bases at J, with 12 bases in the middle. The CDR3 has 12 residues. Germline CDR1 is DFQATT and CDR2 is SNEGSKA (reference sequence). In DNA form, the CDR3 reads TGCAGTGCTGGGGGCCTTGGGGATACGCAGTATTTT. It encodes CSAGGLGDTQYF.

The chain carries TRBV5-1 and TRBJ2-3; possibly TRBD1 for D (5 bases). The germline V gene encodes CDR1 SGHRS and CDR2 YFSETQ. Trimming stripped 0 bases from V and 5 bases from J, with 10 bases between. The CDR3 spans 14 residues. For the CDR3, the DNA is TGCGCCAGCAGCTTGGTAGGGGAAGTAGATACGCAGTATTTT. Encoded protein: CASSLVGEVDTQYF.

This clonotype showed up just a few times. V gene TRBV4-3 combines with J gene TRBJ2-1; the match to TRBD2 covers 8 bases. V trimming: 1 base; J trimming: 4 bases; junction bases outside the gene matches: 9. CDR3 size: 17 residues. Germline loops: CDR1 LGHNA, CDR2 YSLEER. The CDR3 sequence is CASSQVVGGAVYNEQFF. CDR3 nucleotide sequence: TGCGCCAGCAGCCAAGTGGTCGGGGGGGCCGTTTACAATGAGCAGTTCTTC.

This chain joins TRBV27 and TRBJ2-6; 9 bases are a match to TRBD1. This CDR3 spans 16 amino acids. The germline CDR1 and CDR2 sequences are MNHEY and SMNVEV (reference sequence). The junction had 5 bases not matched to a gene; V was cut back by 8 bases and J by 0 bases. CDR3 bases: TGTGCCAGCGGGGACAGGGCGACCTCTGGGGCCAACGTCCTGACTTTC. Translation: CASGDRATSGANVLTF.

This clonotype has more than one count but fewer than ten. This rearrangement joins TRBV7-9 to TRBJ1-5; 7 positions agree with TRBD1. The V and J ends lost 4 bases and 0 bases, in that order; junction bases with no gene match: 3. This CDR3 spans 15 amino acids. In germline, CDR1 is SEHNR, CDR2 FQNEAQ (reference sequence). The CDR3 nucleotides read TGTGCCAGCAGCTCCAGGGGGGGTAGCAATCAGCCCCAGCATTTT. This sequence encodes CASSSRGGSNQPQHF. Full variable domain (outside the CDR3, taken from reference TRBV7-9 and TRBJ1-5): DTGVSQNPRHKITKRGQNVTFRCDPISEHNRLYWYRQTLGQGPEFLTYFQNEAQLEKSRLLSDRFSAERPKGSFSTLEIQRTEQGDSAMYLCASSSRGGSNQPQHFGDGTRLSIL.

This clonotype was counted only a few times. V gene TRBV6-5 combines with J gene TRBJ2-7; D may be TRBD1 or TRBD2 (5 bases each). The germline V gene has CDR1 MNHEY and CDR2 SVGAGI. Trimming took 2 bases from V and 4 from J, leaving 12 bases between them. The CDR3 has 14 amino acids. CDR3 coding DNA: TGTGCCAGCAGTTACGGGACGGGTGGGTACGAGCAGTACTTC. This codes for CASSYGTGGYEQYF.

The genes are TRBV7-9 and TRBJ2-2; the match to TRBD1 covers 11 bases. V lost 3 bases to trimming and J lost 4 bases; unmatched junction nucleotides: 1. CDR3 length equals 15 residues. Germline V gene data show CDR1 as SEHNR and CDR2 as FQNEAQ (reference sequence). The CDR3 is CASSLDRGLTGELFF. The CDR3, as DNA: TGTGCCAGCAGCTTGGACAGGGGGCTCACCGGGGAGCTGTTTTTT.

This clonotype has only a few counts. The V call is TRBV5-1, the J call TRBJ1-1; no clear D. Trimming pared 0 bases from V and 2 bases from J, leaving 11 bases between. Germline lookup yields CDR1 SGHRS and CDR2 YFSETQ. There are 15 residues in the CDR3. The CDR3, as DNA: TGCGCCAGCAGCTTGGACACGGGGTCCAACACTGAAGCTTTCTTT. Residues: CASSLDTGSNTEAFF.

The chain joins TRBV6-5 to TRBJ1-1; D ambiguous. Germline CDR1 and CDR2: MNHEY and SVGAGI. This CDR3 has 13 residues. V lost 3 bases and J lost 1, with 6 bases in between. In nucleotides, the CDR3 is TGTGCCAGCAGTTATGCGGAGAACACTGAAGCTTTCTTT. This gives the protein CASSYAENTEAFF.

The V call is TRBV29-1, the J call TRBJ2-5; possible D gene TRBD2, 6 bases. Germline V gene lookup returns CDR1 SQVTM and CDR2 ANQGSEA. V was cut by 0 bases and J by 2 bases, with 13 bases left in between. The CDR3 has 15 amino acids. The CDR3 spells CSVEDEEGPQETQYF. CDR3 coding DNA: TGCAGCGTTGAAGATGAGGAGGGTCCACAAGAGACCCAGTACTTC. The whole variable domain, remainder taken from reference TRBV29-1 and TRBJ2-5, is SAVISQKPSRDICQRGTSLTIQCQVDSQVTMMFWYRQQPGQSLTLIATANQGSEATYESGFVIDKFPISRPNLTFSTLTVSNMSPEDSSIYLCSVEDEEGPQETQYFGPGTRLLVL.